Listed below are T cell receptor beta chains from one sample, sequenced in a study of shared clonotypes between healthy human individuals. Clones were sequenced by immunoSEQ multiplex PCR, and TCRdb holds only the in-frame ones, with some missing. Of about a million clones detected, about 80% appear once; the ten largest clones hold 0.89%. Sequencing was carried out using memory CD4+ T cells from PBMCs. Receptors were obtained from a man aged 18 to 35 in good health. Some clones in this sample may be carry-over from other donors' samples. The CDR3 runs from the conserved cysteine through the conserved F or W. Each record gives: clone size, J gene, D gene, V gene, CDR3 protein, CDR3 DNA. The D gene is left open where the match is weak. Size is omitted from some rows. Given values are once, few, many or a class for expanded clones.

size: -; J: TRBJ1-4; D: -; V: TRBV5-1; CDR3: CASSRDPRAANEKLFF; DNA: TGCGCCAGCAGCCGGGACCCCCGGGCAGCTAATGAAAAACTGTTTTTT
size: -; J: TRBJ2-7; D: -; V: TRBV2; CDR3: CASSEWAGAYEQYF; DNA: TGTGCCAGCAGTGAATGGGCAGGGGCCTACGAGCAGTACTTC
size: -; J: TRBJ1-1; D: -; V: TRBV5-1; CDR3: CASSSPGGRTEAFF; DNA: TGCGCCAGCAGCTCACCGGGGGGTCGGACTGAAGCTTTCTTT
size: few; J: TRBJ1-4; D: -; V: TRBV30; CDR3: CAWSPNEKLFF; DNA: TGTGCCTGGAGCCCAAATGAAAAACTGTTTTTT
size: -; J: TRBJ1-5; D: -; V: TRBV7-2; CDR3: CASSFLHQPQHF; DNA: TGTGCCAGCAGCTTTCTACATCAGCCCCAGCATTTT
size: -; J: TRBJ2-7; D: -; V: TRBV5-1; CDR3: CASSFLTVSSYEQYF; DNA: TGCGCCAGCAGCTTCCTGACAGTGAGCTCCTACGAGCAGTACTTC
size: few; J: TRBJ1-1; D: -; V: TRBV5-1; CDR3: CASSLEDPEDTEAFF; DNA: TGCGCCAGCAGCTTGGAGGACCCCGAGGACACTGAAGCTTTCTTT
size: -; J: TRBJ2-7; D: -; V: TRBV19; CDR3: CASSIVVGGGPYEQYF; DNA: TGTGCCAGTAGTATAGTCGTTGGAGGGGGGCCTTACGAGCAGTACTTC
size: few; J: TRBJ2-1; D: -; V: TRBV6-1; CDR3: CASSEWARTSPDEQFF; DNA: TGTGCCAGCAGTGAATGGGCTAGAACCTCCCCGGATGAGCAGTTCTTC
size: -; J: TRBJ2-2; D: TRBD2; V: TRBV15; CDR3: CATGASGGIGELFF; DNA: TGTGCCACCGGGGCTTCCGGGGGGATCGGGGAGCTGTTTTTT
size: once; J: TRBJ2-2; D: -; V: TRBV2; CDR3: CASSVSVNTGELFF; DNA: TGTGCCAGCAGTGTATCCGTCAACACCGGGGAGCTGTTTTTT
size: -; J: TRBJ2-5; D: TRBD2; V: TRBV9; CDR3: CASSVAASGGQETQYF; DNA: TGTGCCAGCAGCGTAGCTGCTAGCGGGGGGCAAGAGACCCAGTACTTC
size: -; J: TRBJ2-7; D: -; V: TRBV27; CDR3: CASSLSGAGERRQYF; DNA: TGTGCCAGCAGTTTATCCGGGGCAGGAGAAAGACGACAGTACTTC
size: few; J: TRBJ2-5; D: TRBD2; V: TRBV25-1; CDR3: CASSELTSGRKTQYF; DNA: TGTGCCAGCAGTGAATTGACTAGCGGCAGAAAGACCCAGTACTTC
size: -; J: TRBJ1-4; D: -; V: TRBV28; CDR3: CASSFRRGGNEKLFF; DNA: TGTGCCAGCAGTTTCCGCCGCGGGGGAAATGAAAAACTGTTTTTT
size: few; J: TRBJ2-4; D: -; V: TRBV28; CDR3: CAPDGRSLLGAKNIQYF; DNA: TGTGCCCCGGACGGCCGAAGCCTCCTGGGGGCCAAAAACATTCAGTACTTC
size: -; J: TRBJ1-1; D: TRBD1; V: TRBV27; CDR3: CASSFGQERGTEAFF; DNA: TGTGCCAGCAGTTTCGGACAGGAGAGGGGCACTGAAGCTTTCTTT
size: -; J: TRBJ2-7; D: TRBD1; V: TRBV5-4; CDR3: CASSLGTGTTYEQYF; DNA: TGTGCCAGCAGCTTGGGGACAGGAACTACCTACGAGCAGTACTTC
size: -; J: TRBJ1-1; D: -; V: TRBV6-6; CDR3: CASSTDFTEAFF; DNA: TGTGCCAGCAGTACAGATTTTACTGAAGCTTTCTTT
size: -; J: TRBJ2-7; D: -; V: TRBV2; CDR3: CGSRETGQNYEQYF; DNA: TGTGGCAGCAGGGAGACGGGACAAAACTACGAGCAGTACTTC
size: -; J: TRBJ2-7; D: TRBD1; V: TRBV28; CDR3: CASSLYGTGGTYEQYF; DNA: TGTGCCAGCAGTTTATACGGGACAGGGGGCACCTACGAGCAGTACTTC
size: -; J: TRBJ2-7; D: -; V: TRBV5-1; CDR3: CASSLGPRALSYEQYF; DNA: TGCGCCAGCAGCTTGGGTCCCAGGGCGCTATCCTACGAGCAGTACTTC
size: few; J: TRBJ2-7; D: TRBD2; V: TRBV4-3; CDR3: CASSQTPLAGGPREQYF; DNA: TGCGCCAGCAGCCAAACCCCCTTAGCGGGAGGGCCGCGGGAGCAGTACTTC
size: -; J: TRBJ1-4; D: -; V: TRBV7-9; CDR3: CASSLALQGENEKLFF; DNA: TGTGCCAGCAGCTTAGCGCTCCAGGGCGAAAATGAAAAACTGTTTTTT
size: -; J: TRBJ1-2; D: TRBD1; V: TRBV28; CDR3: CASRILGGQTYGYTF; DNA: TGTGCCAGCAGAATTCTTGGGGGACAGACCTATGGCTACACCTTC
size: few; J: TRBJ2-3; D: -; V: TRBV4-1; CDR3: CASSQASTDTQYF; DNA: TGCGCCAGCAGCCAAGCTAGCACAGATACGCAGTATTTT
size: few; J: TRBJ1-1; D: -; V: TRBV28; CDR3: CASRPVKTNTEAFF; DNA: TGTGCCAGCCGCCCGGTGAAGACGAACACTGAAGCTTTCTTT
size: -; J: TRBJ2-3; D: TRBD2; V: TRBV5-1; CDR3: CASSLGAGGPSDTQYF; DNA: TGCGCCAGCAGCTTAGGAGCGGGAGGGCCATCAGATACGCAGTATTTT
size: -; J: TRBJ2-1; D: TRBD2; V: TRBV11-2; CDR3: CASSPRSGGEGGEQFF; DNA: TGTGCCAGCAGCCCGCGCAGCGGGGGGGAAGGCGGTGAGCAGTTCTTC
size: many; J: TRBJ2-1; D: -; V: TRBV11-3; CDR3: CASSGRNNEQFF; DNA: TGTGCCAGCAGTGGTCGGAACAATGAGCAGTTCTTC
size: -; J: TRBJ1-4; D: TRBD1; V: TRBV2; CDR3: CASRGTGGEKLFF; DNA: TGTGCCAGCAGAGGGACAGGGGGTGAAAAACTGTTTTTT
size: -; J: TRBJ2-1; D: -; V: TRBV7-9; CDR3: CASSWGLAAYNEQFF; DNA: TGTGCCAGCAGCTGGGGGCTAGCGGCCTACAATGAGCAGTTCTTC
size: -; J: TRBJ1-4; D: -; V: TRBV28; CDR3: CASSFRDPEEKLFF; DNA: TGTGCCAGCAGTTTTAGAGACCCTGAGGAAAAACTGTTTTTT
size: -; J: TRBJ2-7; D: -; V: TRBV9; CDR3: CASSELWDPDHEQYF; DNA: TGTGCCAGCAGCGAGTTGTGGGATCCAGATCACGAGCAGTACTTC
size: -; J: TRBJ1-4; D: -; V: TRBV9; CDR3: CASSVEGGRDTGNEKLFF; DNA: TGTGCCAGCAGCGTAGAAGGGGGTCGAGACACCGGTAATGAAAAACTGTTTTTT
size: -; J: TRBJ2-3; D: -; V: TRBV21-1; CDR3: CASSKGQSGDTQYF; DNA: TGTGCCAGCAGCAAAGGACAGTCAGGGGATACGCAGTATTTT
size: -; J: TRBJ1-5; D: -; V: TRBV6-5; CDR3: CASRTGRQPQHF; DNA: TGTGCCAGCCGGACGGGAAGGCAGCCCCAGCATTTT
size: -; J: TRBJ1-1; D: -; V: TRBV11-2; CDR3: CASKSGQWGTEAFF; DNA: TGTGCCAGCAAATCAGGACAGTGGGGCACTGAAGCTTTCTTT
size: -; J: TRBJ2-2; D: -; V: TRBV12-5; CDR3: CASGLLPTGANTGELFF; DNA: TGTGCTAGTGGTCTCCTACCGACTGGGGCAAACACCGGGGAGCTGTTTTTT
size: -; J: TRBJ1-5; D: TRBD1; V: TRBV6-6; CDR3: CASGTGINQPQHF; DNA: TGTGCCAGCGGGACAGGGATCAATCAGCCCCAGCATTTT
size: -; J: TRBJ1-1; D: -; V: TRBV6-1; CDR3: CASSPDFSGATEAFF; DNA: TGTGCCAGCAGCCCGGATTTCTCGGGGGCTACTGAAGCTTTCTTT
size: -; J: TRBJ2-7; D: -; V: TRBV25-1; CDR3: CASSDQTYEQYF; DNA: TGTGCCAGCAGTGATCAGACCTACGAGCAGTACTTC
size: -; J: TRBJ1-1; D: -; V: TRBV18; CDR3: CASSPLRQGEAFF; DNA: TGTGCCAGCTCACCCCTTCGGCAGGGTGAAGCTTTCTTT
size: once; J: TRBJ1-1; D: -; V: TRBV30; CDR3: CAWSNRNTEAFF; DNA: TGTGCCTGGAGTAACAGGAACACTGAAGCTTTCTTT
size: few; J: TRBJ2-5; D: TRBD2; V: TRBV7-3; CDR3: CASSLFLAGEQETQYF; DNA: TGTGCCAGCAGCTTATTTCTAGCGGGAGAACAAGAGACCCAGTACTTC